The 20 T cell receptor beta chains presented below share a single source sample, sequenced in a study of T cells in Graves' hyperthyroidism and ophthalmopathy. Amplification targeted TCR beta CDR3 regions from RNA transcripts. In the first-round RT-PCR of the TCR CDR3, the HTBI primer set was used. Each CDR3 protein gets one entry after TCRdb re-called the multiplex PCR reads with MiXCR. Found here are about 560,000 distinct CDR3 sequences, roughly 15% of them singletons; the top ten hold over 11%. Sequencing was performed on blood. The source of these receptors is a woman in her thirties or forties with Graves' hyperthyroidism.

This clonotype has a count of ten or more. This chain uses TRBV3-1 with TRBJ2-7; tentatively, D is TRBD1 (6 bases). Germline-derived CDR1 and CDR2 are LGHDT and YNNKEL (reference sequence). Trimming cost V 1 base and J 6 bases, with 10 bases left between them. This CDR3 has 13 residues. In nucleotides, the CDR3 is TGTGCCAGCAGCCAAGTTGAACAGGGCGAGCAGTACTTC. Protein: CASSQVEQGEQYF.

Comments on this clonotype: With a much larger clone just one base away, this may be a read error. The J gene is TRBJ2-1, the V gene TRBV7-3, with 7 positions matching TRBD1. Germline lookup yields CDR1 SGHTA and CDR2 FQGTGA. This CDR3 contains 15 residues. V shed 8 bases, J shed 0 bases, and the junction held 7 bases outside the gene matches. CDR3 in amino acids: CASGPTGNSYNEQFF. CDR3 in DNA: TGTGCCAGCGGCCCGACAGGGAACTCCTACAATGAGCAGTTCTTC.

This clonotype has at least ten counts. The chain links TRBV29-1 to TRBJ2-7; maybe TRBD2 (6 bases). V lost 4 bases and J 2 bases, leaving 15 bases between the germline ends. CDR1 is SQVTM, CDR2 ANQGSEA, per germline. The CDR3 is made up of 14 amino acids. CDR3 amino acids: CSVAAGSNTYEQYF. The DNA for the CDR3 is TGCAGCGTTGCCGCCGGGAGCAACACCTACGAGCAGTACTTC.

The V gene is TRBV28, the J gene TRBJ2-1; D is perhaps TRBD2 (6 bases). CDR1 is MDHEN and CDR2 is SYDVKM in the germline V gene. The CDR3 is made up of 14 amino acids. Trimming took 8 bases from V and 4 from J, leaving 15 bases between them. The CDR3 DNA sequence: TGTGCCAGCGGGGGGACTCTTATTTACAATGAGCAGTTCTTC. This gives the protein CASGGTLIYNEQFF.

The genes are TRBV20-1 and TRBJ1-5; D may be TRBD1 (5 bases). The V end lost 3 bases, the J end lost 3 bases, and 9 bases lay between the germline ends. This CDR3 has 13 residues. Germline V lookup: CDR1 DFQATT, CDR2 SNEGSKA (reference sequence). The CDR3 DNA follows: TGCAGTGCTAGGTTCAGGGACAATCAGCCCCAGCATTTT. Translated: CSARFRDNQPQHF.

This clonotype was counted a few times. This chain uses TRBV14 with TRBJ2-1; TRBD2 matches at 9 bases. The J segment lost 8 bases and the V segment lost 6 bases, leaving 14 bases of the junction unmatched. CDR1 and CDR2 from the germline V gene are SGHDN and FVKESK. This CDR3 has 16 amino acids. The CDR3 nucleotides are TGTGCCAGCAGGAGTACCGGGACTAGCACTCCTGATGAGCAGTTCTTC. Encoded protein: CASRSTGTSTPDEQFF. Using reference TRBV14 and TRBJ2-1 for the parts outside the CDR3, the full variable domain is EAGVTQFPSHSVIEKGQTVTLRCDPISGHDNLYWYRRVMGKEIKFLLHFVKESKQDESGMPNNRFLAERTGGTYSTLKVQPAELEDSGVYFCASRSTGTSTPDEQFFGPGTRLTVL.

This rearrangement joins TRBV28 to TRBJ2-2; tentatively, D is TRBD1 (6 bases). CDR3 length equals 15 residues. Trimming removed 3 bases from V and 1 base from J, with 9 bases in between. CDR1 MDHEN and CDR2 SYDVKM come from the germline V gene. For the CDR3, the DNA is TGTGCCAGCAGTTTCCAGGGGTGGAACACCGGGGAGCTGTTTTTT. This encodes CASSFQGWNTGELFF.

This clonotype occurred many times. The V gene is TRBV28, the J gene TRBJ2-5, with D possibly matching TRBD1 (5 bases). The CDR3 is made up of 12 amino acids. V shed 8 bases and J shed 1 base, with 8 bases lying between them. Per germline, CDR1 MDHEN and CDR2 SYDVKM. The CDR3 here is CASATVQETQYF. CDR3 nucleotide sequence: TGTGCCAGCGCGACAGTCCAAGAGACCCAGTACTTC.

This clonotype was counted a few times. V and J are TRBV29-1 and TRBJ2-7; no reliable D call. Per germline, CDR1 SQVTM and CDR2 ANQGSEA. V lost 4 bases and J lost 4, with 14 bases in between. The CDR3 spans 13 residues. This CDR3 reads CSVGTPTMYEQYF. Written as DNA, the CDR3 is TGCAGCGTTGGGACCCCTACTATGTACGAGCAGTACTTC.

The chain links TRBV18 to TRBJ2-1, with 12 bases aligning to TRBD2. The germline CDR1 and CDR2 sequences are KGHSH and LQKENI. The CDR3 loop spans 15 amino acids. The trim removed 3 bases at V and 9 bases at J, leaving 6 bases unmatched. The CDR3 here is CASSPSTSGSAEQFF. The CDR3 region has the DNA TGTGCCAGCTCACCGTCGACTAGCGGGAGTGCTGAGCAGTTCTTC.

This clonotype was detected a few times. The chain employs TRBV10-3 and TRBJ2-7; 7 bases agree with TRBD1. CDR1 is ENHRY, CDR2 SYGVKD, per germline. Trimming at V came to 2 bases and at J to 0 bases, leaving 7 bases not matched to a gene. This CDR3 is 16 amino acids long. CDR3 region: CAISERAGTVSYEQYF. CDR3 DNA sequence: TGTGCCATCAGTGAGAGGGCCGGGACAGTCTCCTACGAGCAGTACTTC.

This clonotype was counted at least ten times. V usage is TRBV5-1 and J usage is TRBJ2-7, with D perhaps assigned TRBD1 or TRBD2 (5 bases each). The germline CDR1 and CDR2 sequences are SGHRS and YFSETQ. The V end lost 0 bases, the J end lost 6 bases, and 10 bases lay between the germline ends. The CDR3 length is 13 residues. The CDR3 is CASSLDGDGEQYF. The CDR3, as DNA: TGCGCCAGCAGCTTGGACGGGGACGGCGAGCAGTACTTC. The full variable domain, completed using reference TRBV5-1 and TRBJ2-7, is KAGVTQTPRYLIKTRGQQVTLSCSPISGHRSVSWYQQTPGQGLQFLFEYFSETQRNKGNFPGRFSGRQFSNSRSEMNVSTLELGDSALYLCASSLDGDGEQYFGPGTRLTVT.

This clonotype has ten or more counts. V is TRBV2 and J is TRBJ2-7, with D perhaps being TRBD1 or TRBD2 (6 bases each). Germline V lookup: CDR1 SNHLY, CDR2 FYNNEI. This CDR3 has 14 residues. V lost 7 bases and J lost 5, with 18 bases in between. The CDR3 is CASTVGTPGDEQYF. As DNA, the CDR3 is TGTGCCAGCACCGTGGGGACACCGGGGGACGAGCAGTACTTC. Full variable domain (outside the CDR3, taken from reference TRBV2 and TRBJ2-7): EPEVTQTPSHQVTQMGQEVILRCVPISNHLYFYWYRQILGQKVEFLVSFYNNEISEKSEIFDDQFSVERPDGSNFTLKIRSTKLEDSAMYFCASTVGTPGDEQYFGPGTRLTVT.

This chain links TRBV7-2 with TRBJ2-1; D is ambiguous. Germline V gene sequence: CDR1 SGHTA, CDR2 FQGNSA. The CDR3 extends over 11 amino acids. Trimming removed 2 bases at V and 9 bases at J, with 5 bases between. The CDR3: CASSLNSEQFF. In DNA, the CDR3 is TGTGCCAGCAGCTTAAATTCTGAGCAGTTCTTC.

This clonotype was detected ten times or more. V is TRBV28 and J is TRBJ1-1; 7 bases agree with TRBD1. The CDR3 has 13 residues. Germline values: CDR1 MDHEN, CDR2 SYDVKM. After removal of 7 bases from V and 6 bases from J, the junction contained 8 bases not matched to a gene. The CDR3: CASTELTGPEAFF. The DNA of the CDR3 is TGTGCCAGCACTGAACTGACAGGGCCTGAAGCTTTCTTT.

This clonotype has only a few counts. The rearrangement links TRBV7-9 to TRBJ2-1; 14 bases line up with TRBD2. This CDR3 is 22 amino acids long. The V gene's germline CDR1 is SEHNR and CDR2 FQNEAQ (reference sequence). The trim removed 5 bases at V and 0 bases at J, leaving 18 bases unmatched. The CDR3 bases are TGTGCCAGCAGCCCTAGAGCAGGAGAAGGGACTAGCGGGAGTGGCTCCTACAATGAGCAGTTCTTC. Its protein product is CASSPRAGEGTSGSGSYNEQFF.

This clonotype was counted between two and nine times. The gene calls are TRBV19 and TRBJ1-1, with 10 bases fitting TRBD1. V shed 4 bases, J shed 10 bases, and the junction held 12 bases outside the gene matches. Germline V gives CDR1 LNHDA, CDR2 SQIVND (reference sequence). The CDR3 runs to 15 residues. The CDR3 reads CASSRATGGVGRAFF. The CDR3 DNA follows: TGTGCCAGTAGTAGGGCGACAGGGGGCGTGGGAAGAGCTTTCTTT.

This clonotype appeared a few times. Mismatch with germline at one junction end may stem from a read error. This chain uses TRBV7-9 with TRBJ2-1; D not certain. The CDR3 length is 14 residues. Germline V gives CDR1 SEHNR, CDR2 FQNEAQ (reference sequence). The CDR3 loop is CANSLEFPTDEQFF. As DNA, the CDR3 is TGTGCCAACAGCTTAGAATTCCCGACGGATGAGCAGTTCTTC.

In its sample, this clonotype was seen many times. This chain's CDR3 is CASSLGAGDGSYEQYF. As DNA, the CDR3 is TGCGCCAGCAGCTTGGGTGCAGGGGATGGCTCCTACGAGCAGTACTTC. The chain has TRBV5-1 and TRBJ2-7, with D perhaps TRBD1 (6 bases). CDR3 length: 16 residues. V gave up 0 bases and J gave up 0 bases, with 13 bases separating them. The germline V gene has CDR1 SGHRS and CDR2 YFSETQ.

This clonotype was seen many times. V and J are TRBV12-5 and TRBJ2-2; unclear D gene. The V gene's germline CDR1 is LGHNT and CDR2 FRNRAP. The CDR3 contains 13 residues. V lost 2 bases, J lost 3 bases, and 4 bases lay in between. CDR3 DNA sequence: TGTGCTAGTGGTTTGACTTACACCGGGGAGCTGTTTTTT. Its translation: CASGLTYTGELFF.